Listed below are T cell receptor beta chains from one sample, sequenced in a study of T cell responses to AZD1222 COVID-19 vaccine. Here immunoSEQ multiplex PCR was the method, and the copy in TCRdb shows in-frame clones only, minus some. The sample yields 100,000 to 150,000 clones, 70% to 85% seen once. The sequences come from peripheral blood, collected 28 days after the second AZD1222 dose. Receptors originate from an adult who received the AZD1222 COVID-19 vaccine. The CDR3 runs from the conserved cysteine through the conserved F or W. The order of the fields is clone size, D gene, V gene, J gene, CDR3 DNA, CDR3 protein. The D gene is left open where the match is weak. Size tells how often a clone was seen (once, few, many) or the class of an expanded clone, and some rows leave it out.

size: few; D: TRBD1; V: TRBV7-2; J: TRBJ2-7; DNA: TGTGCCAGCAGCTCGGAAACCTGGGACAGCTACGAGCAGTACTTC; CDR3: CASSSETWDSYEQYF
size: NA; D: NA; V: TRBV12-3/TRBV12-4; J: TRBJ1-2; DNA: TGTGCCAGCAGTCATCGGAGGCTAGGTGGCTACACCTTC; CDR3: CASSHRRLGGYTF
size: NA; D: NA; V: TRBV7-2; J: TRBJ1-2; DNA: TGTGCCAGCACGCGAGGTCTCAACTATGGCTACACCTTC; CDR3: CASTRGLNYGYTF
size: NA; D: TRBD1; V: TRBV9; J: TRBJ1-6; DNA: TGTGCCAGCAGCCCCCAAGGACAGGGAGGGTCACCCCTCCACTTT; CDR3: CASSPQGQGGSPLHF
size: NA; D: TRBD2; V: TRBV18; J: TRBJ2-5; DNA: TGTGCCAGCTCGATTCTGAGCGGGAAACAAGAGACCCAGTACTTC; CDR3: CASSILSGKQETQYF
size: NA; D: NA; V: TRBV7-9; J: TRBJ1-2; DNA: TGTGCCAGCAGCTTGGGTCATGGCTACACCTTC; CDR3: CASSLGHGYTF
size: NA; D: NA; V: TRBV3-1/TRBV3-2; J: TRBJ1-2; DNA: TGTGCCAGCAGCCCGGACCGCTATGGCTACACCTTC; CDR3: CASSPDRYGYTF
size: NA; D: NA; V: TRBV28; J: TRBJ2-5; DNA: TGTGCCAGCAGATTCAGATCTCAAGAGACCCAGTACTTC; CDR3: CASRFRSQETQYF
size: NA; D: TRBD2; V: TRBV3-1/TRBV3-2; J: TRBJ2-1; DNA: TGTGCCAGCAGACCCTCGGGGGGGAAGATCAATGAGCAGTTCTTC; CDR3: CASRPSGGKINEQFF
size: NA; D: NA; V: TRBV19; J: TRBJ1-5; DNA: TGTGCCAGTAGGCCTCTTCAGGGATTAGGGGACAATCAGCCCCAGCATTTT; CDR3: CASRPLQGLGDNQPQHF
size: NA; D: NA; V: TRBV6-6; J: TRBJ2-1; DNA: TGTGCCAGCCGGGACGTTAGCTCCTACAATGAGCAGTTCTTC; CDR3: CASRDVSSYNEQFF
size: NA; D: TRBD1; V: TRBV7-7; J: TRBJ2-3; DNA: TGTGCTAGCAGCGATGGGACAGTCCTAGGCGATACGCAGTATTTT; CDR3: CASSDGTVLGDTQYF
size: NA; D: NA; V: TRBV4-3; J: TRBJ2-3; DNA: TGCGCCAGCAGCCAAGATCCAGTGGGGGGGCAACGGGATACGCAGTATTTT; CDR3: CASSQDPVGGQRDTQYF
size: NA; D: TRBD1; V: TRBV28; J: TRBJ2-7; DNA: TGTGCCAGCAGTTTAGGGGACAGGCCATCCTACGAGCAGTACTTC; CDR3: CASSLGDRPSYEQYF
size: NA; D: NA; V: TRBV4-3; J: TRBJ1-1; DNA: TGCGCCAGCAGCCTCCGTCTAGGGACTGAAGCTTTCTTT; CDR3: CASSLRLGTEAFF
size: NA; D: NA; V: TRBV5-1; J: TRBJ2-5; DNA: TGCGCCAGCAACGAAAACCAAGAGACCCAGTACTTC; CDR3: CASNENQETQYF
size: NA; D: NA; V: TRBV3-1/TRBV3-2; J: TRBJ2-5; DNA: TGTGCCAGCAGCCGACAGATCCAAGAGACCCAGTACTTC; CDR3: CASSRQIQETQYF
size: few; D: NA; V: TRBV6-5; J: TRBJ1-2; DNA: TGTGCCAGCAGTTACGTCGGGGGCGGCTATGGCTACACCTTC; CDR3: CASSYVGGGYGYTF
size: NA; D: NA; V: TRBV28; J: TRBJ1-5; DNA: TGTGCCAGCAGTTTAGGCCTATTGAGGAGGGACAAATATCAGCCCCAGCATTTT; CDR3: CASSLGLLRRDKYQPQHF
size: NA; D: NA; V: TRBV7-2; J: TRBJ1-5; DNA: TGTGCCAGCAGCTTCGTGACGGGGAATCAGCCCCAGCATTTT; CDR3: CASSFVTGNQPQHF
size: NA; D: NA; V: TRBV5-1; J: TRBJ1-3; DNA: TGCGCCAGCAGCGGCGACTCTGGAAACACCATATATTTT; CDR3: CASSGDSGNTIYF
size: NA; D: TRBD2; V: TRBV6-2/TRBV6-3; J: TRBJ2-1; DNA: TGTGCCAGCAGTCCCCTTAGCGGGGGGGACTACAATGAGCAGTTCTTC; CDR3: CASSPLSGGDYNEQFF
size: NA; D: NA; V: TRBV19; J: TRBJ1-5; DNA: TGTGCCAGTAGTATAGAGGAGGGGTATCAGCCCCAGCATTTT; CDR3: CASSIEEGYQPQHF
size: many; D: NA; V: TRBV10-1; J: TRBJ2-2; DNA: TGCGCCAGCAGTGACGGACAGTTCATGAACACCGGGGAGCTGTTTTTT; CDR3: CASSDGQFMNTGELFF
size: NA; D: TRBD1; V: TRBV10-3; J: TRBJ1-2; DNA: TGTGCCATCAGCGATACCAACCCTGGACAGGGGACCTATGGCTACACCTTC; CDR3: CAISDTNPGQGTYGYTF
size: once; D: NA; V: TRBV5-8; J: TRBJ1-2; DNA: TGTGCCAGCAGAATACCGGGACGGAATCTATGGGGCTACACCTTC; CDR3: CASRIPGRNLWGYTF
size: NA; D: NA; V: TRBV4-2; J: TRBJ1-6; DNA: TGTGCCAGCAGTCGTCAGACAGGCTCCTATAATTCACCCCTCCACTTT; CDR3: CASSRQTGSYNSPLHF
size: NA; D: TRBD1; V: TRBV4-3; J: TRBJ2-7; DNA: TGCGCCAGCAGCCAAAGGGCAGGGGGCTCCTACGAGCAGTACTTC; CDR3: CASSQRAGGSYEQYF
size: NA; D: NA; V: TRBV5-1; J: TRBJ1-1; DNA: TGCGCCAGCAGTTCCCTTCAGGGAAACACTGAAGCTTTCTTT; CDR3: CASSSLQGNTEAFF
size: NA; D: NA; V: TRBV3-1/TRBV3-2; J: TRBJ1-3; DNA: TGTGCCAGCAGCCAGCGGGGAGCTGGAAACACCATATATTTT; CDR3: CASSQRGAGNTIYF
size: NA; D: NA; V: TRBV9; J: TRBJ2-7; DNA: TGTGCCAGCAGCGCCAAAGACGAGCAGTACTTC; CDR3: CASSAKDEQYF
size: NA; D: NA; V: TRBV6-5; J: TRBJ1-3; DNA: TGTGCCAGCAGACCCGACAGTGCCTCTGGAAACACCATATATTTT; CDR3: CASRPDSASGNTIYF
size: NA; D: TRBD1; V: TRBV5-1; J: TRBJ2-7; DNA: TGCGCCAGCAGCCCCGACAGGGACGACGGCGAGCAGTACTTC; CDR3: CASSPDRDDGEQYF
size: many; D: NA; V: TRBV5-6; J: TRBJ1-2; DNA: TGTGCCAGCAGCTTGGCCCGGGAGGGGTTAGGCTACACCTTC; CDR3: CASSLAREGLGYTF
size: NA; D: TRBD2; V: TRBV13; J: TRBJ2-3; DNA: TGTGCCAGCAGCCTCGGGGGGAGCGGCACAGATACGCAGTATTTT; CDR3: CASSLGGSGTDTQYF
size: NA; D: NA; V: TRBV27; J: TRBJ2-7; DNA: TGTGCCAGCAGTTTATCGGGCCACGAGCAGTACTTC; CDR3: CASSLSGHEQYF
size: NA; D: NA; V: TRBV12-3/TRBV12-4; J: TRBJ2-7; DNA: TGTGCCAGCGGGCGTATTGGCTACGAGCAGTACTTC; CDR3: CASGRIGYEQYF